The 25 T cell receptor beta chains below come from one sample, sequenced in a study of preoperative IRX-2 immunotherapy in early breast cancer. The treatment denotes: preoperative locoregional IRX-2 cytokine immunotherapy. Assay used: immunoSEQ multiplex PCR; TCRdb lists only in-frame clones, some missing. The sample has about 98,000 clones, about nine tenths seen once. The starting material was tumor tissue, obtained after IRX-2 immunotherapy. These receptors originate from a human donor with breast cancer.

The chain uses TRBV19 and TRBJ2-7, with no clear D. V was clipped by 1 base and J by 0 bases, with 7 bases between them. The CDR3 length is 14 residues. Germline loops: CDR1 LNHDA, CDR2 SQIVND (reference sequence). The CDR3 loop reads CASSIASHSYEQYF. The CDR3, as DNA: TGTGCCAGTAGTATAGCTAGTCACTCCTACGAGCAGTACTTC.

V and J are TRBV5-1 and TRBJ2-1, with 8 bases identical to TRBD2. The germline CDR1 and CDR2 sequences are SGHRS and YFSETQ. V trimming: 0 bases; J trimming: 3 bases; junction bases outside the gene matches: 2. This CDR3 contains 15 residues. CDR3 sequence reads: CASSLAGTSYNEQFF. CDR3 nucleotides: TGCGCCAGCAGCTTGGCCGGGACTAGCTACAATGAGCAGTTCTTC.

CDR3 amino acids: CASSLGGGSQPQHF. CDR3 DNA sequence: TGTGCCAGCAGTTTAGGAGGGGGTAGTCAGCCCCAGCATTTT. The chain combines TRBV28 with TRBJ1-5, with D perhaps TRBD1 (6 bases). The CDR3 extends over 14 amino acids. Germline lookup yields CDR1 MDHEN and CDR2 SYDVKM. V lost 2 bases to trimming and J lost 6 bases, with 11 bases between them.

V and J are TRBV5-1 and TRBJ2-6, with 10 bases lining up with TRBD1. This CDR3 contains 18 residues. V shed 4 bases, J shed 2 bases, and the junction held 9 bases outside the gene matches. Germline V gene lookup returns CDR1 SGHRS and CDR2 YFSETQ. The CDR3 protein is CASSRTGTGETGANVLTF. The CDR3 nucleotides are TGCGCCAGCAGCAGGACCGGGACAGGGGAGACTGGGGCCAACGTCCTGACTTTC.

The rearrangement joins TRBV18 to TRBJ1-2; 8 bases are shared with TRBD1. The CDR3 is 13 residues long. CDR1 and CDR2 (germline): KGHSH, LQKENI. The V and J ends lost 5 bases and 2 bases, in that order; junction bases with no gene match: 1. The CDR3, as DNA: TGTGCCAGCTCAGGACAGGGCAACTATGGCTACACCTTC. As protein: CASSGQGNYGYTF.

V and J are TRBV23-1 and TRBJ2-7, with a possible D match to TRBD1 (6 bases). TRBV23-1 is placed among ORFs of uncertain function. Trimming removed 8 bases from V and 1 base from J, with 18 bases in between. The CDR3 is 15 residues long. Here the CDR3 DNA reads TGCGCCAGCGGTTCATTACAGGGTCGGTCCTACGAGCAGTACTTC. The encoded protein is CASGSLQGRSYEQYF.

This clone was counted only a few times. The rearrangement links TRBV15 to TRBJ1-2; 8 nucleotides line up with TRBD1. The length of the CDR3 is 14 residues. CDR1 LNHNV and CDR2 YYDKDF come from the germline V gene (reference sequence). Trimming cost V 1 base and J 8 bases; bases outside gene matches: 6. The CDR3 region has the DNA TGTGCCACCAGCAGAGGAGGACAGGGTCACGGCTACACCTTC. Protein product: CATSRGGQGHGYTF.

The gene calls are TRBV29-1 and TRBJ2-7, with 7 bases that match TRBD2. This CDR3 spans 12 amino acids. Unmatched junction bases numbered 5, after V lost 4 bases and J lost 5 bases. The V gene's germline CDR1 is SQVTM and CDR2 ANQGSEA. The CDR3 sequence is CSVGGGRDEQYF. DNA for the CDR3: TGCAGCGTTGGCGGGGGAAGAGACGAGCAGTACTTC.

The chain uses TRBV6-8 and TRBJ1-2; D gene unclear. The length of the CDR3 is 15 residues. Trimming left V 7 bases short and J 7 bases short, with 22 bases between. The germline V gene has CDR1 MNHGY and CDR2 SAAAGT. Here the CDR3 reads CASNSKGQAPLGYTF. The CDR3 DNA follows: TGTGCCAGCAATTCGAAGGGCCAGGCACCACTTGGCTACACCTTC.

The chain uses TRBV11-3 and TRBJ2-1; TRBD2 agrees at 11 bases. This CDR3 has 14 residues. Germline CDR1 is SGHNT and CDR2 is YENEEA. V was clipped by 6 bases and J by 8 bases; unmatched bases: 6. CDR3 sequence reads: CASSLAGGLDEQFF. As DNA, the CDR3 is TGTGCCAGCAGTCTAGCGGGGGGCCTGGATGAGCAGTTCTTC. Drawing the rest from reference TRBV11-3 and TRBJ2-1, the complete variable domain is EAGVVQSPRYKIIEKKQPVAFWCNPISGHNTLYWYLQNLGQGPELLIRYENEEAVDDSQLPKDRFSAERLKGVDSTLKIQPAELGDSAVYLCASSLAGGLDEQFFGPGTRLTVL.

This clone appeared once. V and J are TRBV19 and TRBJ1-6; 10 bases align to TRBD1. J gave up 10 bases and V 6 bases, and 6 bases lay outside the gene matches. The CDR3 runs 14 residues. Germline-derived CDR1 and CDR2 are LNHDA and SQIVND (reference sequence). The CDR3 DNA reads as TGTGCCAGTAGCCGGGACAGGGGAAGATCACCCCTCCACTTT. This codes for CASSRDRGRSPLHF.

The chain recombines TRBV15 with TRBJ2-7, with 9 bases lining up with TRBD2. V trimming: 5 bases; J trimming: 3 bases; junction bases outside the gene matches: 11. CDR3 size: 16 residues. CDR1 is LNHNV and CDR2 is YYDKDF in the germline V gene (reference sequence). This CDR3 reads CATSGNSQRGDYEQYF. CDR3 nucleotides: TGTGCCACCAGCGGAAACTCGCAGCGGGGGGACTACGAGCAGTACTTC.

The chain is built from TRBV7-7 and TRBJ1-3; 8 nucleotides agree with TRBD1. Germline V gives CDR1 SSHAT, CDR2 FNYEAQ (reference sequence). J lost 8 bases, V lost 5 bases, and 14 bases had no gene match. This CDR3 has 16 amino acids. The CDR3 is CASSRWIGQGQDTIYF. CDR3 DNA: TGTGCCAGCAGCCGATGGATTGGACAGGGTCAGGACACCATATATTTT.

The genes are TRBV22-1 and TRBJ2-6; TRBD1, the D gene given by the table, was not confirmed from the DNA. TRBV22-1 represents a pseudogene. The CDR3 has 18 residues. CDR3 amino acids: CASTVLYRAHSGANVLTF. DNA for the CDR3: TGTGCCAGCACCGTCCTGTACAGGGCTCACTCTGGGGCCAACGTCCTGACTTTC.

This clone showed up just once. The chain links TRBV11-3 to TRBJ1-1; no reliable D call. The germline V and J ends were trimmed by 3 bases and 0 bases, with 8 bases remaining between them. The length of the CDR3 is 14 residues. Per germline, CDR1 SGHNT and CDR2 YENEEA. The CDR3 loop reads CASSFTGLNTEAFF. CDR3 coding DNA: TGTGCCAGCAGCTTCACGGGGTTGAACACTGAAGCTTTCTTT.

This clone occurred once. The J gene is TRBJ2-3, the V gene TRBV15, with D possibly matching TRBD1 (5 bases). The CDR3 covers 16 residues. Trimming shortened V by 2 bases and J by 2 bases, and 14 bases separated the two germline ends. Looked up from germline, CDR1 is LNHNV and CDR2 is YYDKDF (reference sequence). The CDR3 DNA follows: TGTGCCACCAGCAGACTACTTCAGGGATCCACAGATACGCAGTATTTT. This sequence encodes CATSRLLQGSTDTQYF.

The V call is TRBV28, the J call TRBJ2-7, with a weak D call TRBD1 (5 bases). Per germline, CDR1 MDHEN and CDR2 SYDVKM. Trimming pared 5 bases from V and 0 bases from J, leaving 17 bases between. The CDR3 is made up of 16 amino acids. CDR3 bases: TGTGCCAGCAGTCCCCCGAGCGACAGCCGCTCCTACGAGCAGTACTTC. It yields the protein CASSPPSDSRSYEQYF.

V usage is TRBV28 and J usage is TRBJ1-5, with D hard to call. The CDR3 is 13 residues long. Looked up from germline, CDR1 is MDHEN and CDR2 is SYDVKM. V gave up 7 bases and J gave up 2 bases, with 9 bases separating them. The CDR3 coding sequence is TGTGCCAGCACCCAGTCGGGCAATCAGCCCCAGCATTTT. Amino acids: CASTQSGNQPQHF.

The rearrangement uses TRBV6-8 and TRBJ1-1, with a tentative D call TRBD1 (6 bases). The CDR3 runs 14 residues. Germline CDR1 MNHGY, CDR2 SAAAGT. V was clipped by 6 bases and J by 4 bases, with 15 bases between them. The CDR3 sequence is CASSDYRASTEAFF. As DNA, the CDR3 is TGTGCCAGCAGCGACTACAGGGCATCCACTGAAGCTTTCTTT.

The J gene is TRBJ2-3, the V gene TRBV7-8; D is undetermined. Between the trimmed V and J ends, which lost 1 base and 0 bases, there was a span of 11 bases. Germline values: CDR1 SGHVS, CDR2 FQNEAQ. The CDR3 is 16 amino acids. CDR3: CASSLELLASTDTQYF. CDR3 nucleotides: TGTGCCAGCAGCTTAGAGTTGTTGGCTAGCACAGATACGCAGTATTTT.

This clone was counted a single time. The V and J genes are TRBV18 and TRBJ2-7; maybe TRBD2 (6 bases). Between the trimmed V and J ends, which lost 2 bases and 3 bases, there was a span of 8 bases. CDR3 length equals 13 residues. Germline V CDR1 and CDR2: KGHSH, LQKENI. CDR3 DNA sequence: TGTGCCAGCTCACCATCGGGAGTCTACGAGCAGTACTTC. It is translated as CASSPSGVYEQYF. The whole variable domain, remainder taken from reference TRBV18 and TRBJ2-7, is NAGVMQNPRHLVRRRGQEARLRCSPMKGHSHVYWYRQLPEEGLKFMVYLQKENIIDESGMPKERFSAEFPKEGPSILRIQQVVRGDSAAYFCASSPSGVYEQYFGPGTRLTVT.

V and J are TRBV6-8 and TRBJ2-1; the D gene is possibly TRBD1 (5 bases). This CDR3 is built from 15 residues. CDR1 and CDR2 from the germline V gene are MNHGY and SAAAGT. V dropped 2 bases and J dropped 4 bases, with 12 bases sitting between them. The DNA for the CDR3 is TGTGCCAGCAGTTACGGGGCCAACAATTACAATGAGCAGTTCTTC. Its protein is CASSYGANNYNEQFF.

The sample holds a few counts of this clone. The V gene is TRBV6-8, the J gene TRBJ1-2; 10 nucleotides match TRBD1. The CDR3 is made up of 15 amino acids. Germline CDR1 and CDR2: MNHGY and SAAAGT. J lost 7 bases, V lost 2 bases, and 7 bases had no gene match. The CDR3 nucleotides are TGTGCCAGCAGTTACAGGACAGGGGGAGCCCCTGGCTACACCTTC. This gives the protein CASSYRTGGAPGYTF.

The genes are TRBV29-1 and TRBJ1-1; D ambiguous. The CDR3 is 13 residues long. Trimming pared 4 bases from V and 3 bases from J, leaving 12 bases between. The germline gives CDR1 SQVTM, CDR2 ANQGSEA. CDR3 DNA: TGCAGCGTTGCCAATTCTCCGGACACTGAAGCTTTCTTT. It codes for CSVANSPDTEAFF.

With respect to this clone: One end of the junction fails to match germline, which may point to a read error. The chain's CDR3 is CASSSGPSGWNF. In DNA, the CDR3 is TGTGCCAGCAGCTCCGGCCCTTCGGGGTGGAATTTT. This rearrangement joins TRBV28 to TRBJ2-3; weak D call: TRBD2 (5 bases). This CDR3 contains 12 residues. Germline CDR1 MDHEN, CDR2 SYDVKM.